These 17 T cell receptor beta chains were all obtained from the same sample, sequenced in a study of T-cell reconstitution after alpha-beta-depleted transplantation in children. Unique molecular identifiers were built into the TCRbeta library. TCRdb itself ran the PCR reads through MiXCR, one entry per CDR3 protein. The table includes a few hundred thousand distinct CDR3 sequences, around 25% detected once. The sample was PBMCs, mostly from graft donor cells, taken 180 days after TCRalphabeta/CD19-depleted stem cell transplant. The origin of the receptors is a male patient aged 5 to 17 who had a stem cell transplant for acute lymphoblastic leukemia, so the T cells may come from the graft donor.

This clonotype showed up just a few times. CDR3 nucleotide sequence: TGCGCCAGCAGCCAAATAGCGGGGGCAGTGACCGAGCAGTACTTC. Protein product: CASSQIAGAVTEQYF. The chain uses TRBV4-1 and TRBJ2-7; 9 bases match TRBD2. Trimming at V came to 2 bases and at J to 6 bases, leaving 8 bases not matched to a gene. CDR3 length equals 15 residues. The germline V gene has CDR1 MGHRA and CDR2 YSYEKL.

This clonotype was recorded a few times. The chain is built from TRBV15 and TRBJ1-2; 7 bases are a match to TRBD1. Germline values: CDR1 LNHNV, CDR2 YYDKDF (reference sequence). With V trimmed by 9 bases and J by 6 bases, 10 bases remained unmatched. The CDR3 has 13 amino acids. CDR3 nucleotides: TGTGCCACTGTCCCCGGGACAGTGAATGGCTACACCTTC. This sequence encodes CATVPGTVNGYTF.

This clonotype was found a few times. This chain joins TRBV24-1 and TRBJ2-6; D is perhaps TRBD1 (5 bases). Germline V lookup: CDR1 KGHDR, CDR2 SFDVKD. The CDR3 loop spans 15 amino acids. V was clipped by 7 bases and J by 0 bases, with 9 bases between them. The CDR3 DNA reads as TGTGCCACCAGCCGACAGAGCTCTGGGGCCAACGTCCTGACTTTC. Its protein product is CATSRQSSGANVLTF.

This clonotype was detected only a few times. This chain links TRBV24-1 with TRBJ2-3, with TRBD2 matching over 11 bases. This CDR3 is built from 17 residues. V was pared by 6 bases and J by 0 bases, with 7 bases of the junction left unmatched. Germline CDR1 KGHDR, CDR2 SFDVKD. This CDR3 reads CATSSPTSGVSTDTQYF. CDR3 nucleotide sequence: TGTGCCACCAGTTCTCCGACTAGCGGGGTTAGCACAGATACGCAGTATTTT.

This clonotype was seen a few times. V and J are TRBV6-5 and TRBJ2-7, with D possibly matching TRBD2 (5 bases). Germline V gene sequence: CDR1 MNHEY, CDR2 SVGAGI. The V end was cut by 0 bases, the J end by 3 bases, with 9 bases between. The CDR3 has 14 residues. CDR3 nucleotide sequence: TGTGCCAGCAGTTACTCGAGGGCCCTCTACGAGCAGTACTTC. This encodes CASSYSRALYEQYF.

In its sample, this clonotype was seen once. The chain uses TRBV3-1 and TRBJ1-1, with D tentatively TRBD1 (6 bases). Deletions cut 1 base from V and 8 bases from J, with 11 bases between. CDR3 length: 13 residues. Looked up from germline, CDR1 is LGHDT and CDR2 is YNNKEL (reference sequence). CDR3 nucleotide sequence: TGTGCCAGCAGCCAAGCCGTCGGGACAGAAGCTTTCTTT. Its translation is CASSQAVGTEAFF.

This clonotype was observed a handful of times. This chain links TRBV12-3 or TRBV12-4 with TRBJ2-1; 10 nucleotides line up with TRBD2. This CDR3 region has 18 residues. With V trimmed by 3 bases and J by 10 bases, 18 bases remained unmatched. CDR3 DNA sequence: TGTGCCAGCAGTTTTTTTATGGTGTGGGTAGCGGGAGGAGGGGAGCAGTTCTTC. Translated, it gives CASSFFMVWVAGGGEQFF.

CDR3 protein: CASSPTRGADKAHEQFF. The CDR3 DNA reads TGTGCCAGCAGCCCAACGAGGGGCGCAGATAAGGCCCATGAGCAGTTCTTC. The chain combines TRBV7-6 with TRBJ2-1; D is perhaps TRBD1 or TRBD2 (5 bases each). Germline loops: CDR1 SGHVS, CDR2 FNYEAQ. V dropped 5 bases and J dropped 8 bases, with 25 bases sitting between them. The CDR3 spans 17 residues.

This clonotype was observed a few times. V usage is TRBV2 and J usage is TRBJ2-7, with 10 bases identical to TRBD2. There are 17 residues in the CDR3. Germline values: CDR1 SNHLY, CDR2 FYNNEI. Trimming cost V 1 base and J 2 bases; bases outside gene matches: 8. CDR3 residues: CASSEGPAGGFAYEQYF. DNA of the CDR3: TGTGCCAGCAGTGAAGGACCAGCGGGAGGGTTCGCCTACGAGCAGTACTTC. Looking up the rest from reference TRBV2 and TRBJ2-7 gives the full variable domain: EPEVTQTPSHQVTQMGQEVILRCVPISNHLYFYWYRQILGQKVEFLVSFYNNEISEKSEIFDDQFSVERPDGSNFTLKIRSTKLEDSAMYFCASSEGPAGGFAYEQYFGPGTRLTVT.

This clonotype appeared a few times. The chain links TRBV7-6 to TRBJ1-4; D uncertain. Germline CDR1 reads SGHVS; CDR2 reads FNYEAQ. V lost 1 base and J lost 7, with 10 bases in between. This CDR3 contains 14 residues. CDR3 in amino acids: CASSLEYWAEKLFF. The CDR3 DNA reads TGTGCCAGCAGCTTAGAGTATTGGGCTGAAAAACTGTTTTTT. The full variable domain, rest sourced from reference TRBV7-6 and TRBJ1-4, is GAGVSQSPRYKVTKRGQDVALRCDPISGHVSLYWYRQALGQGPEFLTYFNYEAQQDKSGLPNDRFSAERPEGSISTLTIQRTEQRDSAMYRCASSLEYWAEKLFFGSGTQLSVL.

The CDR3 region is CASSAWTATNEKLFF. In nucleotides, the CDR3 is TGCGCCAGCAGCGCGTGGACAGCAACTAATGAAAAACTGTTTTTT. The V call is TRBV5-1, the J call TRBJ1-4; D might be TRBD1 (6 bases). CDR1 and CDR2 (germline): SGHRS, YFSETQ. Trimming took off 4 bases at V and 0 bases at J, with 10 bases between the two ends. The CDR3 runs 15 residues.

This chain joins TRBV24-1 and TRBJ2-7, with TRBD1 identical over 9 bases. The ends lost 0 bases at V and 6 bases at J; junction bases unmatched: 11. The CDR3 is made up of 17 amino acids. CDR1 and CDR2 from the germline V gene are KGHDR and SFDVKD. The CDR3 DNA reads as TGTGCCACCAGTGATTTGCGGGACAGGGTTATTGCACGCGAGCAGTACTTC. Translation gives CATSDLRDRVIAREQYF.

This clonotype was counted a few times. The chain has TRBV6-4 and TRBJ2-7, with 12 bases lining up with TRBD2. The CDR3 runs 16 residues. Germline V gene data show CDR1 as MRHNA and CDR2 as SNTAGT. The J segment lost 0 bases and the V segment lost 6 bases, leaving 6 bases of the junction unmatched. CDR3 region: CASSAGTSGLSYEQYF. The CDR3 DNA reads as TGTGCCAGCAGCGCCGGGACTAGCGGGCTCTCCTACGAGCAGTACTTC.

V usage is TRBV20-1 and J usage is TRBJ2-1; 7 bases are shared with TRBD2. The CDR3 has 15 amino acids. V was pared by 6 bases and J by 0 bases, with 8 bases of the junction left unmatched. The germline gives CDR1 DFQATT, CDR2 SNEGSKA (reference sequence). The CDR3 DNA sequence: TGCAGTGCCTGGGATAGCGGGCACTCCTACAATGAGCAGTTCTTC. It is translated as CSAWDSGHSYNEQFF.

The chain combines TRBV2 with TRBJ1-1; possible D gene TRBD1, 6 bases. The CDR3 runs to 16 residues. Trimming took 2 bases from V and 3 from J, leaving 16 bases between them. Germline V lookup: CDR1 SNHLY, CDR2 FYNNEI. For the CDR3, the DNA is TGTGCCAGCAGTGAAACGGGGGGCAGGGACCACACTGAAGCTTTCTTT. Protein product: CASSETGGRDHTEAFF.

This sequence joins TRBV11-2 and TRBJ2-1; 10 nucleotides match TRBD2. The CDR3 runs 16 residues. CDR1 is SGHAT and CDR2 is FQNNGV in the germline V gene. J lost 5 bases, V lost 3 bases, and 7 bases had no gene match. The CDR3 DNA sequence: TGTGCCAGCAGCTTCGGGGTAGCGGGAGGCGACAATGAGCAGTTCTTC. This translates into CASSFGVAGGDNEQFF.

In the case of this clonotype: At one boundary the junction diverges from the germline segment, which might be a read error. This chain connects TRBV5-1 to TRBJ1-2; 11 bases match TRBD1. This CDR3 has 14 amino acids. Germline loops: CDR1 SGHRS, CDR2 YFSETQ. The CDR3 protein is CASSGQGAGYGDTF. The CDR3 DNA follows: TGCGCCAGCAGTGGACAGGGGGCAGGCTATGGCGACACCTTC.